This T cell receptor beta chain was profiled in a study of blood T cell repertoires in COVID-19. Authors' data handling: For nucleated cells, counts were estimated from reference gene primer amplification. Some clones are missing from TCRdb's copy, which holds only in-frame ones; the method was immunoSEQ multiplex PCR. V and J calls plus clone size are reproduced from that table; the DNA served to infer D and trimming. This table holds approximately 170,000 clones, 79% found once. V lost 1 base and J 0 bases, leaving 7 bases between the germline ends. Germline V lookup: CDR1 LNHDA, CDR2 SQIVND (reference sequence). This CDR3 comprises 14 residues.

The rearrangement joins TRBV19 to TRBJ2-7; D remains unclear. Sequencing was performed on PBMCs or T cells enriched from blood (not recorded which). The receptor was isolated from an older woman in a cohort exposed to, infected with or recovered from COVID-19 (not recorded which). The CDR3 reads CASSIGPSSYEQYF. The CDR3, as DNA: TGTGCCAGTAGTATAGGCCCTAGCTCCTACGAGCAGTACTTC.